This paragraph reports one T cell receptor beta chain. This clonotype was detected ten times or more. Its antigen is not yet known. No much larger clonotype is one base removed from it; base qualities were not supplied. The sample is drawn from a study of T cells in Graves' hyperthyroidism and ophthalmopathy (dated by TCRdb to the late 2010s). A note on the overall study: Peripheral blood was collected at initial diagnosis, before any treatment. A discovery cohort of about 95 patients, approximately 44 with Graves' ophthalmopathy and about 58 with stable Graves' hyperthyroidism, was used to find distinguishing TCR V-J signatures. The study also compared thyroid tissue and blood T-cell repertoires from several Graves' hyperthyroidism patients. The 85 to 100 discovery patients were divided at random into training and test sets in a 7:3 ratio. TCR Vbeta CDR3 sequencing of approximately 140 peripheral blood samples (over 40 ophthalmopathy, about 74 hyperthyroidism and roughly 17 progressor patients) is reported in the paper. After sampling, hyperthyroidism patients received methimazole starting at 30 mg daily, and ophthalmopathy patients received high-dose intravenous methylprednisolone. Prospective prediction of ophthalmopathy was tested in an independent validation cohort of under 20 hyperthyroidism patients and some 17 patients who later progressed to ophthalmopathy. Overall results and qualifications from the work: No statistical method was used to set the sample size in advance, and investigators knew the group allocation. In validation, the model predicted progression to ophthalmopathy with about 71% sensitivity and 72.22% specificity, a median of about 6 months before onset. Ophthalmopathy was separated from stable hyperthyroidism by a 13 V-J signature model, with roughly 88% sensitivity and around 81% specificity obtained in cross-validation and 80%/75% obtained in testing. Most expanded thyroid clonotypes (frequency above 0.001) were also detected in blood, suggesting blood repertoires may reflect thyroid immune responses.

In the ophthalmopathy patients, disease was moderately to severely active, with a Clinical Activity Score of 3 or more, a NOSPECS grade of 4 or more, and a duration of less than 3 months. Any patient with an uncontrolled infection, another autoimmune disease, pregnancy or lactation was excluded. Diagnoses were established on the basis of clinical symptoms, serum thyroxine and TRAb, thyroid ultrasound, and orbital computed tomography. PBMCs were isolated from about 9.1 ml of fresh peripheral blood by Ficoll-Paque density gradient centrifugation. Trizol reagent was used to extract total RNA, and RNA quality was then checked on an Agilent 2100 Bioanalyzer. The TCR beta CDR3 regions were amplified from RNA transcripts. The TCR CDR3 was subjected to a first round of RT-PCR using the HTBI primer set and the Qiagen OneStep RT-PCR kit. A second multiplex PCR round built the libraries, followed by size selection and purification. The libraries were sequenced on an Illumina HiSeq2000 using paired-end 100 bp reads. The authors' analysis ran thus. Raw data were processed with SOAPnuke, discarding reads with adapters, uncalled bases, mean Phred below 15, or no exact constant-primer or identifier match. High-quality paired reads were merged using COPE v1.2.5, and each unique nucleotide sequence was defined as a clonotype. Clonotypes were aligned to IMGT TRBV, TRBD and TRBJ reference segments using MiTCR v1.1. The analysis was restricted to V-J combinations with a frequency above 0.0001, which together covered 99% to 99.2% of the repertoires. A TCS score was defined as the ratio between F50 (clonal expansion) and ExV (chaos), using BLOSUM62-based TCRdist between CDR3 peptides within each V-J. Welch's t-statistics and random forest reduced fewer than 600 V-J features to under 15, which were used in a naive Bayes classifier (R e1071). The Morisita-Horn index was used to measure how similar the thyroid and blood repertoires were. TCRdb reworked the public reads: Q25 trimming with fastp, MiXCR clone assembly, productive beta chains retained. Identical CDR3 proteins give one entry, which carries the most common genes and DNA. In this record, the V and J calls reflect TCRdb's handling and not the investigators' own analysis. This sample lists 600,000 to 700,000 distinct CDR3 sequences; roughly 15% were detected once. The top ten clones comprise 4% to 5.5% of the sample.

From the germline V gene, CDR1 is MDHEN and CDR2 is SYDVKM. A distance of 20 bases separates the germline ends of V and J, which lose 5 bases and 7 bases respectively. Including cysteine and phenylalanine, the CDR3 has 15 amino acids. CDR3 DNA is the only sequence kept; it has 45 bases, read in frame from the first base. This sequence originates from a woman in her 40s with Graves' ophthalmopathy. Source material: blood. Recombination connected TRBV28 to TRBJ1-1, and the D gene may be TRBD1, 6 bases matching. The nucleotides read TGTGCCAGCAGTCCGCCAAAGCGGACAGCCCATGAAGCTTTCTTT. This translates into CASSPPKRTAHEAFF.